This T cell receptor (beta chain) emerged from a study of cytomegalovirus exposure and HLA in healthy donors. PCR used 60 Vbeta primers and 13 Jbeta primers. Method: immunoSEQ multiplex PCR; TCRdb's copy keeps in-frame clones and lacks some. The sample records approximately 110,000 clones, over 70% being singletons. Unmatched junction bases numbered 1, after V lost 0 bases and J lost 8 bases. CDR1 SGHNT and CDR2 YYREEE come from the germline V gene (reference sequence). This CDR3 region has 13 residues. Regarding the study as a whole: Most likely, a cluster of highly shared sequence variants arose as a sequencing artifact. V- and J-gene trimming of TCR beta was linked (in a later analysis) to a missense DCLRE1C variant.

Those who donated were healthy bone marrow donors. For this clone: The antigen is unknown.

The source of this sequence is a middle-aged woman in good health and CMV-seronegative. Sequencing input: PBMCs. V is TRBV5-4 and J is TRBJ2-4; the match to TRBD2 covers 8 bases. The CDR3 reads CASSLAGGDIQYF. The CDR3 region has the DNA TGTGCCAGCAGCTTGGCGGGAGGGGACATTCAGTACTTC.